The 25 T cell receptor beta chains in this list originate from one sample, sequenced in a study of T-cell memory formation after mild COVID-19. From the 5' RACE reads, TCRdb called clonotypes with MiXCR, one entry per CDR3 protein. The sample includes roughly 610,000 distinct CDR3 sequences, 15% to 20% seen only once; the top ten take roughly 8%. Input material: PBMCs or a T cell subset sorted from them (not recorded which). The receptors originated from an adult woman who had mild COVID-19 (a few samples of this study predate the infection). Cell type and time point are not known.

The J gene is TRBJ1-2, the V gene TRBV7-2, with unresolved D. Trimming removed 0 bases from V and 8 bases from J, with 7 bases in between. The CDR3 totals 12 residues. Germline values: CDR1 SGHTA, CDR2 FQGNSA. The DNA for the CDR3 is TGTGCCAGCAGCTTAGCCTCCTCCGGCTACACCTTC. This encodes CASSLASSGYTF.

The chain combines TRBV6-2 or TRBV6-3 with TRBJ2-7; the D is unclear. The CDR3 is 13 amino acids. V was trimmed by 2 bases and J by 0 bases, leaving 5 bases between them. In germline, CDR1 is MNHEY, CDR2 SVGEGT. CDR3 region: CASSYESSYEQYF. Written as DNA, the CDR3 is TGTGCCAGCAGTTACGAGAGCTCCTACGAGCAGTACTTC.

This clonotype was detected many times. CDR3 nucleotides: TGTGCCAGCAGTTTTGGGGGAAGGGGACAGCCCCAGCATTTT. This codes for CASSFGGRGQPQHF. The gene calls are TRBV12-3 or TRBV12-4 and TRBJ1-5; D perhaps matches TRBD1 (5 bases). This CDR3 is built from 14 residues. Trimming took off 3 bases at V and 7 bases at J, with 13 bases between the two ends.

J is TRBJ2-2 and V is TRBV5-1, with 10 bases lining up with TRBD1. After removal of 4 bases from V and 4 bases from J, the junction contained 10 bases not matched to a gene. The germline gives CDR1 SGHRS, CDR2 YFSETQ. The CDR3 contains 17 residues. The CDR3 loop is CASSPEGQGFITGELFF. The CDR3 nucleotides read TGCGCCAGCAGCCCAGAGGGACAGGGGTTTATCACCGGGGAGCTGTTTTTT. Full variable domain (missing parts from reference TRBV5-1 and TRBJ2-2): KAGVTQTPRYLIKTRGQQVTLSCSPISGHRSVSWYQQTPGQGLQFLFEYFSETQRNKGNFPGRFSGRQFSNSRSEMNVSTLELGDSALYLCASSPEGQGFITGELFFGEGSRLTVL.

The J gene is TRBJ2-3, the V gene TRBV6-1; 7 bases match TRBD1. This CDR3 is built from 16 residues. In germline, CDR1 is MNHNS, CDR2 SASEGT. The trim removed 5 bases at V and 1 base at J, leaving 9 bases unmatched. The CDR3 DNA sequence: TGTGCCAGCAGTCGGGACAGAGCATTAGGCACAGATACGCAGTATTTT. It yields the protein CASSRDRALGTDTQYF.

V usage is TRBV12-3 or TRBV12-4 and J usage is TRBJ2-1; D gene unclear. V lost 3 bases and J lost 1, with 10 bases in between. This CDR3 comprises 15 residues. CDR3 sequence reads: CASSLQPPSYNEQFF. CDR3 nucleotides: TGTGCCAGCAGTTTGCAACCGCCGTCCTACAATGAGCAGTTCTTC.

This clonotype was found a few times. This chain connects TRBV11-3 to TRBJ2-2; TRBD1 agrees at 9 bases. Looked up from germline, CDR1 is SGHNT and CDR2 is YENEEA. This CDR3 is 13 amino acids long. V trimming: 8 bases; J trimming: 11 bases; junction bases outside the gene matches: 9. In DNA, the CDR3 is TGTGCCAGCCGACTGGACAGGGGCCCTGAGCTGTTTTTT. This sequence encodes CASRLDRGPELFF.

The chain uses TRBV7-9 and TRBJ2-1, with 8 bases matching TRBD2. V dropped 5 bases and J dropped 4; count of bases not matched to a gene: 10. The germline V gene encodes CDR1 SEHNR and CDR2 FQNEAQ (reference sequence). The CDR3 length is 16 residues. CDR3 sequence (DNA): TGTGCCAGCAGCCCCCGGAGCGGGAGTGGGTACAATGAGCAGTTCTTC. This codes for CASSPRSGSGYNEQFF.

This clonotype was counted a few times. The chain couples TRBV13 to TRBJ1-2, with 9 bases that match TRBD1. The CDR3 is made up of 17 amino acids. The V gene's germline CDR1 is PRHDT and CDR2 FYEKMQ (reference sequence). The ends lost 0 bases at V and 3 bases at J; junction bases unmatched: 8. CDR3 bases: TGTGCCAGCAGCTTAGGAGGCGTCCGGGACAGGGACTATGGCTACACCTTC. Amino acids: CASSLGGVRDRDYGYTF.

The gene calls are TRBV7-8 and TRBJ2-4; the match to TRBD2 covers 8 bases. The CDR3 covers 15 residues. Germline V gene sequence: CDR1 SGHVS, CDR2 FQNEAQ. V was clipped by 5 bases and J by 8 bases; unmatched bases: 11. CDR3 sequence (DNA): TGTGCCAGCAGCCTTGGGACTAGTCCGCGGGACATTCAGTACTTC. Translation: CASSLGTSPRDIQYF. The variable domain in full, with the rest retrieved from reference TRBV7-8 and TRBJ2-4, is GAGVSQSPRYKVAKRGQDVALRCDPISGHVSLFWYQQALGQGPEFLTYFQNEAQLDKSGLPSDRFFAERPEGSVSTLKIQRTQQEDSAVYLCASSLGTSPRDIQYFGAGTRLSVL.

The rearrangement links TRBV5-4 to TRBJ2-1, with D possibly TRBD1 on 6 matching bases. V was pared by 2 bases and J by 9 bases, with 15 bases between. The CDR3 loop spans 14 amino acids. Germline-derived CDR1 and CDR2 are SGHNT and YYREEE (reference sequence). This CDR3 is CASSFYRERTEQFF. CDR3 DNA: TGTGCCAGCAGCTTTTACAGGGAAAGGACTGAGCAGTTCTTC.

In this sample, this clonotype turned up a few times. The chain carries TRBV7-6 and TRBJ2-7, with D possibly being TRBD1 or TRBD2 (6 bases each). Germline V gives CDR1 SGHVS, CDR2 FNYEAQ. V dropped 7 bases and J dropped 6 bases, with 19 bases sitting between them. CDR3 length equals 14 residues. The CDR3 loop is CASTLYQGGLEQYF. Written as DNA, the CDR3 is TGTGCCAGCACACTTTACCAAGGGGGGCTCGAGCAGTACTTC.

This chain links TRBV6-2 or TRBV6-3 with TRBJ2-1; 10 positions match TRBD1. The V gene's germline CDR1 is MNHEY and CDR2 SVGEGT. This CDR3 contains 16 residues. V lost 7 bases and J lost 8; bases outside the gene matches: 14. CDR3 loop: CASTPIRDRGGDEQFF. The CDR3 DNA reads TGTGCCAGCACTCCTATCCGGGACAGGGGAGGGGATGAGCAGTTCTTC.

This clonotype came up a few times. J is TRBJ1-1 and V is TRBV7-9, with a tentative D call TRBD1 (5 bases). Germline lookup yields CDR1 SEHNR and CDR2 FQNEAQ (reference sequence). Trimming removed 0 bases at V and 4 bases at J, with 12 bases between. The CDR3 covers 15 residues. In nucleotides, the CDR3 is TGTGCCAGCAGCTTAGCGGGGCGGGGGGGCACTGAAGCTTTCTTT. Translation gives CASSLAGRGGTEAFF.

The V call is TRBV5-5, the J call TRBJ2-2, with 8 bases fitting TRBD1. Germline V gene data show CDR1 as SGHKS and CDR2 as YYEKEE (reference sequence). This CDR3 spans 16 amino acids. V lost 4 bases and J lost 4; bases outside the gene matches: 9. CDR3 in DNA: TGTGCCAGCAGCCCCGGGCAGGGGGCGGCCACCGGGGAGCTGTTTTTT. Its translation: CASSPGQGAATGELFF.

The chain has TRBV4-2 and TRBJ2-3, with TRBD2 identical over 12 bases. The length of the CDR3 is 20 residues. The V gene's germline CDR1 is LGHNA and CDR2 YNFKEQ. Germline trimming cut 1 base from V and 4 bases from J; bases unmatched to any gene: 15. In DNA form, the CDR3 reads TGTGCCAGCAGCCAAGGTAGAGGACTAGCGGGGAGAGGGTACGCAGATACGCAGTATTTT. Its translation is CASSQGRGLAGRGYADTQYF.

This clonotype has just a few counts. V usage is TRBV12-3 or TRBV12-4 and J usage is TRBJ2-7; D unresolved. The CDR3 contains 17 residues. Between the trimmed V and J ends, which lost 4 bases and 3 bases, there was a span of 22 bases. The CDR3 sequence is CASSSTITPSSYYEQYF. Here the CDR3 DNA reads TGTGCCAGCAGTTCAACTATAACACCTTCTAGTTACTACGAGCAGTACTTC.

There are a few counts of this clonotype. This chain joins TRBV6-2 or TRBV6-3 and TRBJ2-4; D might be TRBD2 (6 bases). The CDR3 is 15 residues long. CDR1 MNHEY and CDR2 SVGEGT come from the germline V gene. V was clipped by 6 bases and J by 4 bases, with 16 bases between them. CDR3 in amino acids: CASRGERAPKNIQYF. CDR3 DNA: TGTGCCAGCAGGGGGGAGCGGGCGCCAAAAAACATTCAGTACTTC.

This clonotype turned up a few times. The chain is built from TRBV4-2 and TRBJ2-5, with TRBD2 matching 10 bases. The CDR3 runs to 16 residues. Trimming removed 3 bases from V and 4 bases from J; junction bases left unmatched: 8. Germline CDR1 reads LGHNA; CDR2 reads YNFKEQ. In DNA, the CDR3 is TGTGCCAGCAGCCACCAAGCGGGAGGGCCGAGAGAGACCCAGTACTTC. As protein: CASSHQAGGPRETQYF.

The gene calls are TRBV5-1 and TRBJ2-7; D possibly matches TRBD1 or TRBD2 (6 bases each). Germline lookup yields CDR1 SGHRS and CDR2 YFSETQ. CDR3 length: 14 amino acids. Between the trimmed V and J ends, which lost 3 bases and 5 bases, there was a span of 15 bases. CDR3 in amino acids: CASSWGRRDDEQYF. The CDR3 DNA is TGCGCCAGCAGCTGGGGGCGGCGGGACGACGAGCAGTACTTC.

This clonotype was seen only a few times. This chain connects TRBV6-5 to TRBJ2-1; 7 nucleotides align to TRBD2. The germline V gene has CDR1 MNHEY and CDR2 SVGAGI. V lost 6 bases, J lost 6 bases, and 8 bases stayed unmatched. The CDR3 contains 14 residues. Here the CDR3 DNA reads TGTGCCAGCAGCACCGGGACTACTAGCAATGAGCAGTTCTTC. This encodes CASSTGTTSNEQFF.

The chain recombines TRBV5-1 with TRBJ2-7, with TRBD1 as a possible D gene (5 bases). The CDR3 runs to 14 residues. The V end lost 4 bases, the J end lost 0 bases, and 11 bases lay between the germline ends. In germline, CDR1 is SGHRS, CDR2 YFSETQ. CDR3 in amino acids: CASSPSDSSYEQYF. The CDR3 nucleotides read TGCGCCAGCAGCCCCAGTGACAGCTCCTACGAGCAGTACTTC. Full variable domain (outside the CDR3, taken from reference TRBV5-1 and TRBJ2-7): KAGVTQTPRYLIKTRGQQVTLSCSPISGHRSVSWYQQTPGQGLQFLFEYFSETQRNKGNFPGRFSGRQFSNSRSEMNVSTLELGDSALYLCASSPSDSSYEQYFGPGTRLTVT.

V usage is TRBV12-3 or TRBV12-4 and J usage is TRBJ1-1; 10 bases are shared with TRBD1. The ends lost 6 bases at V and 4 bases at J; junction bases unmatched: 8. CDR3 size: 15 residues. The CDR3 region has the DNA TGTGCCAGCAGGGCGACCCGGGACAGGGGCACTGAAGCTTTCTTT. As protein: CASRATRDRGTEAFF.

This clonotype was seen more than once but under ten times. The rearrangement joins TRBV3-1 to TRBJ2-3; 8 bases match TRBD2. The CDR3 contains 15 residues. Per germline, CDR1 LGHDT and CDR2 YNNKEL (reference sequence). With V trimmed by 0 bases and J by 6 bases, 5 bases remained unmatched. CDR3 sequence (DNA): TGTGCCAGCAGCCAAGAAGGACTAGCTGTGGATACGCAGTATTTT. It specifies CASSQEGLAVDTQYF.

This clonotype was seen a few times. V gene TRBV20-1 combines with J gene TRBJ1-2; a weak D match, TRBD1 (6 bases). From germline, CDR1 is DFQATT and CDR2 SNEGSKA (reference sequence). The CDR3 has 16 amino acids. V shed 2 bases and J shed 5 bases, with 21 bases lying between them. As DNA, the CDR3 is TGCAGTGCTAGAAGTTCGTCGTGGACAGCAAGTTATGGCTACACCTTC. It specifies CSARSSSWTASYGYTF.